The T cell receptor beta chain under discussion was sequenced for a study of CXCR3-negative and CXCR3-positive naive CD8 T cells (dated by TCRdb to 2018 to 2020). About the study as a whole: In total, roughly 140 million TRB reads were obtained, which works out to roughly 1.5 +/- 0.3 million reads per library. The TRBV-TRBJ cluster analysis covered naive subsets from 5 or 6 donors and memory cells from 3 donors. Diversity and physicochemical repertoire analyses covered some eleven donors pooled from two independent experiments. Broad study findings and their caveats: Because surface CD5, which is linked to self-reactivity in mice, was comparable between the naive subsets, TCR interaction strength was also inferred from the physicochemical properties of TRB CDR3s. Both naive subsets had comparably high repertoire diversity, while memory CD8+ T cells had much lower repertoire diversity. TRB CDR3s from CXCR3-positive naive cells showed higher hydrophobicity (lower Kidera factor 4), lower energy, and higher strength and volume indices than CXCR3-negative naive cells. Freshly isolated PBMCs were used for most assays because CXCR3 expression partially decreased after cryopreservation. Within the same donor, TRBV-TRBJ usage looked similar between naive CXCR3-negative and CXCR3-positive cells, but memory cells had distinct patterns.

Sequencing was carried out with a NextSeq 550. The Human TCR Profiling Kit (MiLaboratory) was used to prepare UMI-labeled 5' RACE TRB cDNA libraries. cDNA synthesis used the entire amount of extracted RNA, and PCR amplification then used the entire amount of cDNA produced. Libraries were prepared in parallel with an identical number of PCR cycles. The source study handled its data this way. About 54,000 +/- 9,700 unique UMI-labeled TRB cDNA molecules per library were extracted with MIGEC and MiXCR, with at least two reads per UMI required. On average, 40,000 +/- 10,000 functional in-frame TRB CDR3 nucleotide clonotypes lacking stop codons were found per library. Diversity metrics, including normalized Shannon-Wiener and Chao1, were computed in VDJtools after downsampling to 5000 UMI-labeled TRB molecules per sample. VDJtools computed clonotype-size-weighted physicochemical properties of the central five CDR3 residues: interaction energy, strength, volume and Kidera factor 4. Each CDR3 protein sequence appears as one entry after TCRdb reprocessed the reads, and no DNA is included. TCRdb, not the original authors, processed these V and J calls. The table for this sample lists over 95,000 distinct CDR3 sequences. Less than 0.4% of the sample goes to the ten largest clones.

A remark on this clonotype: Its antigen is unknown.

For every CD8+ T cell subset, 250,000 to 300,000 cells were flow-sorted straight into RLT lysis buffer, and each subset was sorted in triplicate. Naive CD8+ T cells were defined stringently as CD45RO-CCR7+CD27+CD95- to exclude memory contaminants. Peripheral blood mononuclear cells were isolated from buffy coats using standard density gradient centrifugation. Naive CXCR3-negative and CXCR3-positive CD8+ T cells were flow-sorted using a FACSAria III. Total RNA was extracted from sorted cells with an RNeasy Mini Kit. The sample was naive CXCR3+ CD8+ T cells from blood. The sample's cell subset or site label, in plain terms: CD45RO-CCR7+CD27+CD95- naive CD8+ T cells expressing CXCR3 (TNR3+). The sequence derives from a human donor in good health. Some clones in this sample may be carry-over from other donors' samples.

The CDR3: CASRHKDDQPQHF. The V gene is TRBV10-1 and the J gene is TRBJ1-5. The CDR3 numbers 13 residues from cysteine through phenylalanine. The DNA is not on file. CDR1 WNHNN and CDR2 SYGVQD are derived from the germline V gene (reference sequence).